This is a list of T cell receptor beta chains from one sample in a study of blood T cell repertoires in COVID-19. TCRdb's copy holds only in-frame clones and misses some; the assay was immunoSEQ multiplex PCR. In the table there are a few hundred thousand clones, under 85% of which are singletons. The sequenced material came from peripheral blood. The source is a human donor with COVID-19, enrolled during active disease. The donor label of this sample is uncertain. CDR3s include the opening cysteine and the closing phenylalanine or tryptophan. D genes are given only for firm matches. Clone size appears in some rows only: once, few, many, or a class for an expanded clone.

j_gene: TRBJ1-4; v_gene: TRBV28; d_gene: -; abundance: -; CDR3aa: CASSGPGTNEKLFF; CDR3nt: TGTGCCAGCAGCGGTCCCGGGACTAATGAAAAACTGTTTTTT
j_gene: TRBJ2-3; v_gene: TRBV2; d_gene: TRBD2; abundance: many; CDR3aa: CASTLKTSGRTDTQYF; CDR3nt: TGTGCCAGCACTTTGAAGACTAGCGGGAGAACAGATACGCAGTATTTT
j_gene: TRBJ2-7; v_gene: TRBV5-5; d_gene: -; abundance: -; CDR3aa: CASSPGSEQYF; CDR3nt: TGTGCCAGCAGCCCCGGGTCCGAGCAGTACTTC
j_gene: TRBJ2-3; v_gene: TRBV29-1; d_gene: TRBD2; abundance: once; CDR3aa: CSVGTSGSEGTDTQYF; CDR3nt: TGCAGCGTTGGGACTAGCGGGAGCGAAGGCACAGATACGCAGTATTTT
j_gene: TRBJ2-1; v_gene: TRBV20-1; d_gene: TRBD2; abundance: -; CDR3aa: CSASISGRGAYNEQFF; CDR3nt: TGCAGTGCTAGTATAAGTGGGAGGGGTGCCTACAATGAGCAGTTCTTC
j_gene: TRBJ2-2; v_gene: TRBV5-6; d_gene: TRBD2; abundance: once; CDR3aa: CASSLNLAGGVTGELFF; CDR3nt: TGTGCCAGCAGCTTGAATCTTGCGGGAGGAGTGACCGGGGAGCTGTTTTTT
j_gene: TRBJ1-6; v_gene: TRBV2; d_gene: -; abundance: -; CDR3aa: CASTPGVGSPLHF; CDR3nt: TGTGCCAGCACCCCAGGGGTGGGGTCACCCCTCCACTTT
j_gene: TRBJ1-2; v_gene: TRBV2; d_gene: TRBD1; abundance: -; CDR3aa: CASRETGGGYGYTF; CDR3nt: TGTGCCAGCAGGGAGACAGGGGGGGGCTATGGCTACACCTTC
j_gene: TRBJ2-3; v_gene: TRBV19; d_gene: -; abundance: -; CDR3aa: CAIASAGNTDTQYF; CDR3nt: TGTGCCATCGCTTCGGCGGGAAACACAGATACGCAGTATTTT
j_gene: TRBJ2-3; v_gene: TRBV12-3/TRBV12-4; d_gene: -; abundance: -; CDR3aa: CASSFGRGDTQYF; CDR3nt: TGTGCCAGCAGTTTCGGCAGGGGAGATACGCAGTATTTT
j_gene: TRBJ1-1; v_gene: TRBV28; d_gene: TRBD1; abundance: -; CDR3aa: CASSFVRGHTEAFF; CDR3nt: TGTGCCAGCAGTTTTGTCAGGGGGCACACTGAAGCTTTCTTT
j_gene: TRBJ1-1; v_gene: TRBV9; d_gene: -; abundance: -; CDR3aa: CASSPQTRNTEAFF; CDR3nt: TGTGCCAGCAGCCCGCAGACTAGGAACACTGAAGCTTTCTTT
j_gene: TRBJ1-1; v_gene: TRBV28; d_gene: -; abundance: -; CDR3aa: CASSFGVFGNTEAFF; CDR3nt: TGTGCCAGCAGTTTCGGAGTTTTTGGGAACACTGAAGCTTTCTTT
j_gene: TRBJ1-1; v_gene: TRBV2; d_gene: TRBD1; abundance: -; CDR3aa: CASSPTGYQTEAFF; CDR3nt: TGTGCCAGCAGCCCGACAGGGTATCAGACTGAAGCTTTCTTT
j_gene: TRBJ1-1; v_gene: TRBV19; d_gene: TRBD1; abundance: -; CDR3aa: CASNSDRGRTEAFF; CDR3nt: TGTGCCAGTAATTCAGACAGGGGGCGAACTGAAGCTTTCTTT
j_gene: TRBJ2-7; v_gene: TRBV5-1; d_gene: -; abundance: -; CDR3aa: CASRSTGGLSTYEQYF; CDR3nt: TGCGCCAGCAGATCCACCGGAGGGCTAAGCACCTACGAGCAGTACTTC
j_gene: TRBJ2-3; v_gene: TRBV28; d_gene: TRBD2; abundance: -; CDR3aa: CASSSTGLVTDTQYF; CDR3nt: TGTGCCAGCAGTTCGACGGGACTAGTCACAGATACGCAGTATTTT
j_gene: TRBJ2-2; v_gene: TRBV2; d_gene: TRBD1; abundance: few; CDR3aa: CASRIGTANTGELFF; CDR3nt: TGTGCCAGCAGAATTGGGACAGCCAACACCGGGGAGCTGTTTTTT